Presented here are 12 T cell receptor beta chains from one specimen sequenced in a study of T cell changes during pregnancy in multiple sclerosis. The repertoire was sequenced with immunoSEQ multiplex PCR; TCRdb's copy has only in-frame clones and lacks some. Of about 53,000 clones listed, 80% to 95% are singletons. The source was CD4+ T cells from peripheral blood mononuclear cells, collected in the third trimester of pregnancy. These receptors were collected from a female donor with multiple sclerosis, enrolled in a pregnancy study.

V usage is TRBV13 and J usage is TRBJ1-1; no clear D gene. The CDR3 length is 13 residues. CDR1 PRHDT and CDR2 FYEKMQ come from the germline V gene (reference sequence). V lost 5 bases and J lost 4, with 11 bases in between. Here the CDR3 reads CASSPPRGTEAFF. CDR3 in DNA: TGTGCCAGCAGCCCCCCTCGGGGCACTGAAGCTTTCTTT. Combining the CDR3 with reference TRBV13 and TRBJ1-1 gives the whole variable domain AAGVIQSPRHLIKEKRETATLKCYPIPRHDTVYWYQQGPGQDPQFLISFYEKMQSDKGSIPDRFSAQQFSDYHSELNMSSLELGDSALYFCASSPPRGTEAFFGQGTRLTVV.

The rearrangement uses TRBV10-1 and TRBJ1-1; D is perhaps TRBD1 (6 bases). The length of the CDR3 is 13 residues. Trimming cost V 6 bases and J 0 bases, with 8 bases left between them. CDR1 is WNHNN and CDR2 is SYGVQD in the germline V gene (reference sequence). The CDR3 DNA is TGCGCCAGCAGGGACAGACTGAACACTGAAGCTTTCTTT. The encoded protein is CASRDRLNTEAFF.

V and J are TRBV7-8 and TRBJ1-5, with a possible D match to TRBD1 (5 bases). Trimming took off 4 bases at V and 1 base at J, with 17 bases between the two ends. The CDR3 covers 17 residues. From germline, CDR1 is SGHVS and CDR2 FQNEAQ. CDR3 in amino acids: CASSSGGVRASNQPQHF. CDR3 DNA sequence: TGTGCCAGCAGCTCGGGCGGCGTCAGGGCGAGCAATCAGCCCCAGCATTTT.

The chain joins TRBV6-6 to TRBJ2-7; D might be TRBD2 (5 bases). Germline-derived CDR1 and CDR2 are MNHNY and SVGAGI (reference sequence). Trimming shortened V by 6 bases and J by 6 bases, and 9 bases separated the two germline ends. This CDR3 has 11 residues. In nucleotides, the CDR3 is TGTGCCAGCAGCCCGGGAACCGAGCAGTACTTC. It encodes CASSPGTEQYF.

This clone was seen a handful of times. The chain employs TRBV6-4 and TRBJ1-2; D uncertain. Germline assignment: CDR1 MRHNA and CDR2 SNTAGT. V shed 7 bases and J shed 11 bases, with 8 bases lying between them. The CDR3 extends over 9 amino acids. CDR3 region: CASTLRYTF. Written as DNA, the CDR3 is TGTGCCAGCACCCTGAGGTACACCTTC.

This clone was recorded only once. The chain employs TRBV6-5 and TRBJ1-5, with 7 nucleotides matching TRBD1. The CDR3 runs to 13 residues. Germline V gene lookup returns CDR1 MNHEY and CDR2 SVGAGI. The junction had 2 bases not matched to a gene; V was cut back by 0 bases and J by 9 bases. The chain's CDR3 is CASSYSPGGPQHF. CDR3 DNA sequence: TGTGCCAGCAGTTACTCCCCAGGGGGGCCCCAGCATTTT.

The chain joins TRBV19 to TRBJ2-1; 9 bases line up with TRBD1. There are 15 residues in the CDR3. Germline CDR1 reads LNHDA; CDR2 reads SQIVND (reference sequence). Trimming removed 4 bases from V and 6 bases from J; junction bases left unmatched: 7. The CDR3 nucleotides are TGTGCCAGTAGTACCGACAGGGGGAAGTCCAATGAGCAGTTCTTC. It specifies CASSTDRGKSNEQFF.

The chain couples TRBV5-1 to TRBJ2-7; 9 nucleotides line up with TRBD2. Germline CDR1 SGHRS, CDR2 YFSETQ. The trim removed 0 bases at V and 5 bases at J, leaving 6 bases unmatched. The CDR3 is 15 amino acids. The CDR3 sequence is CASSLGQRGVDEQYF. CDR3 coding DNA: TGCGCCAGCAGCTTGGGCCAGCGGGGGGTAGACGAGCAGTACTTC.

The V gene is TRBV5-8, the J gene TRBJ1-1; the match to TRBD1 covers 8 bases. J was trimmed by 5 bases and V by 5 bases; bases with no gene match: 11. Per the germline V gene, CDR1 is SGHTS and CDR2 is YDEGEE. CDR3 length: 15 residues. CDR3 coding DNA: TGTGCCAGCAGATTTAAACCGGGACAGGTAACTGAAGCTTTCTTT. As protein: CASRFKPGQVTEAFF.

The chain recombines TRBV11-1 with TRBJ1-2; possible D gene TRBD1, 6 bases. The germline CDR1 and CDR2 sequences are SGHAT and FQDESV (reference sequence). This CDR3 is 17 amino acids long. Trimming cost V 5 bases and J 4 bases, with 23 bases left between them. CDR3 in amino acids: CASSPRLGQSGTYGYTF. The CDR3 DNA sequence: TGTGCCAGCAGCCCAAGACTTGGACAGTCCGGGACCTATGGCTACACCTTC.

The rearrangement joins TRBV27 to TRBJ2-7, with 11 nucleotides matching TRBD2. The trim removed 3 bases at V and 2 bases at J, leaving 12 bases unmatched. There are 18 residues in the CDR3. CDR1 is MNHEY and CDR2 is SMNVEV in the germline V gene (reference sequence). DNA of the CDR3: TGTGCCAGCAGTTTCCGGGGGGCTTCTAGCGGGGGGACCTACGAGCAGTACTTC. It translates to CASSFRGASSGGTYEQYF.

The DNA of the CDR3 is TGTGCCAGCTTCCGGGACAATAGGTATGGCTACACCTTC. Translated, it gives CASFRDNRYGYTF. The chain joins TRBV2 to TRBJ1-2, with D perhaps matching TRBD1 (6 bases). CDR1 and CDR2 (germline): SNHLY, FYNNEI. V was clipped by 8 bases and J by 5 bases, with 15 bases between them. The CDR3 loop spans 13 amino acids. Variable domain in full (rest from reference TRBV2 and TRBJ1-2): EPEVTQTPSHQVTQMGQEVILRCVPISNHLYFYWYRQILGQKVEFLVSFYNNEISEKSEIFDDQFSVERPDGSNFTLKIRSTKLEDSAMYFCASFRDNRYGYTFGSGTRLTVV.